This is a list of T cell receptor beta chains from one sample in a study of blood T cell repertoires in COVID-19. Profiled with immunoSEQ multiplex PCR; TCRdb holds only in-frame clones, not every one. Of roughly 380,000 clones in the sample, approximately 89% were seen once. The sequenced sample consisted of peripheral blood. The receptor set was obtained from a woman aged 55-70 years with COVID-19, enrolled during active disease. Both conserved end residues are part of each CDR3. Fields, in order: D gene, clone size, J gene, V gene, CDR3 protein, CDR3 DNA. The D gene is left open where the match is weak. Clone size is given for some rows only: seen once, a few or many times, or a class if the clone is expanded.

d_call: .
clone_size: .
j_call: TRBJ1-1
v_call: TRBV4-1
cdr3_aa: CASSPSTQTGQNTEAFF
cdr3_nt: TGCGCCAGCAGCCCCTCAACCCAAACAGGGCAGAACACTGAAGCTTTCTTT

d_call: TRBD1
clone_size: .
j_call: TRBJ2-5
v_call: TRBV4-1
cdr3_aa: CASSPTGSETQYF
cdr3_nt: TGCGCCAGCAGCCCGACAGGGTCAGAGACCCAGTACTTC

d_call: TRBD1
clone_size: .
j_call: TRBJ2-2
v_call: TRBV5-1
cdr3_aa: CASSWGQGNTGELFF
cdr3_nt: TGCGCCAGCAGCTGGGGACAGGGAAACACCGGGGAGCTGTTTTTT

d_call: TRBD2
clone_size: .
j_call: TRBJ2-5
v_call: TRBV7-9
cdr3_aa: CASSLAAGGETQYF
cdr3_nt: TGTGCCAGCAGCTTAGCGGCGGGGGGAGAGACCCAGTACTTC

d_call: .
clone_size: .
j_call: TRBJ2-7
v_call: TRBV9
cdr3_aa: CASSDTDYEQYF
cdr3_nt: TGTGCCAGCAGCGACACAGACTACGAGCAGTACTTC

d_call: TRBD1
clone_size: few
j_call: TRBJ1-1
v_call: TRBV5-1
cdr3_aa: CASSPGQGMNTEAFF
cdr3_nt: TGCGCCAGCAGCCCAGGACAGGGGATGAACACTGAAGCTTTCTTT

d_call: TRBD1
clone_size: .
j_call: TRBJ1-2
v_call: TRBV2
cdr3_aa: CASRLPGQTVGGYTF
cdr3_nt: TGTGCCAGTAGGCTCCCGGGACAGACGGTGGGCGGCTACACCTTC

d_call: .
clone_size: .
j_call: TRBJ1-4
v_call: TRBV6-5
cdr3_aa: CASSYGRRGEKLFF
cdr3_nt: TGTGCCAGCAGTTACGGCAGACGGGGAGAAAAACTGTTTTTT

d_call: TRBD2
clone_size: .
j_call: TRBJ2-3
v_call: TRBV4-2
cdr3_aa: CASSQDPASGGVAQYF
cdr3_nt: TGTGCCAGCAGCCAAGACCCGGCTAGCGGGGGAGTGGCGCAGTATTTT

d_call: .
clone_size: .
j_call: TRBJ1-1
v_call: TRBV4-1
cdr3_aa: CASSRLSGQFSNTEAFF
cdr3_nt: TGCGCCAGCAGCCGCTTAAGCGGACAGTTTTCGAACACTGAAGCTTTCTTT

d_call: .
clone_size: .
j_call: TRBJ1-5
v_call: TRBV6-6
cdr3_aa: CASSYSGGNQPQHF
cdr3_nt: TGTGCCAGCAGTTACTCGGGCGGCAATCAGCCCCAGCATTTT

d_call: TRBD1
clone_size: .
j_call: TRBJ1-1
v_call: TRBV19
cdr3_aa: CASSRPGTASNTEAFF
cdr3_nt: TGTGCCAGTAGTAGACCCGGGACAGCCTCTAACACTGAAGCTTTCTTT

d_call: TRBD1
clone_size: .
j_call: TRBJ1-5
v_call: TRBV24-1
cdr3_aa: CATSLKGQRSNQPQHF
cdr3_nt: TGTGCCACCAGTCTGAAGGGACAGAGGAGCAATCAGCCCCAGCATTTT

d_call: TRBD1
clone_size: .
j_call: TRBJ1-2
v_call: TRBV28
cdr3_aa: CASSLGWRTGAIYGYTF
cdr3_nt: TGTGCCAGCAGTTTGGGGTGGCGGACAGGGGCTATCTATGGCTACACCTTC

d_call: .
clone_size: .
j_call: TRBJ1-1
v_call: TRBV6-1
cdr3_aa: CASSEEFARTEAFF
cdr3_nt: TGTGCCAGCAGTGAGGAGTTTGCAAGGACTGAAGCTTTCTTT

d_call: .
clone_size: .
j_call: TRBJ1-1
v_call: TRBV18
cdr3_aa: CASSPRPDLNTEAFF
cdr3_nt: TGTGCCAGCTCACCTCGTCCCGACTTGAACACTGAAGCTTTCTTT

d_call: .
clone_size: .
j_call: TRBJ1-1
v_call: TRBV2
cdr3_aa: CAGSLQTANTEAFF
cdr3_nt: TGTGCCGGATCGCTCCAGACAGCGAACACTGAAGCTTTCTTT

d_call: .
clone_size: few
j_call: TRBJ1-6
v_call: TRBV9
cdr3_aa: CASSVAQSYNSPLHF
cdr3_nt: TGTGCCAGCAGCGTAGCACAGAGCTATAATTCACCCCTCCACTTT

d_call: .
clone_size: .
j_call: TRBJ1-5
v_call: TRBV6-5
cdr3_aa: CASSPGNQPQHF
cdr3_nt: TGTGCCAGCAGTCCAGGCAATCAGCCCCAGCATTTT

d_call: .
clone_size: .
j_call: TRBJ1-2
v_call: TRBV7-3
cdr3_aa: CASSLTFGERHYGYTF
cdr3_nt: TGTGCCAGCAGCTTAACGTTCGGGGAGCGACACTATGGCTACACCTTC

d_call: .
clone_size: .
j_call: TRBJ1-1
v_call: TRBV18
cdr3_aa: CASSPQYSNTEAFF
cdr3_nt: TGTGCCAGCTCACCACAATACTCGAACACTGAAGCTTTCTTT

d_call: .
clone_size: .
j_call: TRBJ1-1
v_call: TRBV24-1
cdr3_aa: CATTKGFLKGDTEAFF
cdr3_nt: TGTGCCACCACTAAAGGATTCTTAAAGGGGGACACTGAAGCTTTCTTT

d_call: .
clone_size: few
j_call: TRBJ2-7
v_call: TRBV27
cdr3_aa: CASSLETGPYEQYF
cdr3_nt: TGTGCCAGCAGTTTGGAGACAGGCCCCTACGAGCAGTACTTC

d_call: .
clone_size: once
j_call: TRBJ1-1
v_call: TRBV7-9
cdr3_aa: CASSRILRDSGEAFF
cdr3_nt: TGTGCCAGCAGTCGCATCCTCCGGGACTCGGGTGAAGCTTTCTTT

d_call: .
clone_size: .
j_call: TRBJ2-1
v_call: TRBV5-1
cdr3_aa: CAGSGEVSSYNEQFF
cdr3_nt: TGCGCCGGCAGCGGAGAGGTGAGCTCCTACAATGAGCAGTTCTTC

d_call: .
clone_size: .
j_call: TRBJ2-6
v_call: TRBV27
cdr3_aa: CASTHTPGANVLTF
cdr3_nt: TGTGCCAGCACCCACACGCCTGGGGCCAACGTCCTGACTTTC

d_call: .
clone_size: .
j_call: TRBJ1-3
v_call: TRBV28
cdr3_aa: CASSLYRNSGNTIYF
cdr3_nt: TGTGCCAGCAGTTTATACAGGAACTCTGGAAACACCATATATTTT

d_call: TRBD1
clone_size: .
j_call: TRBJ1-2
v_call: TRBV6-5
cdr3_aa: CASRPARGRVYGYTF
cdr3_nt: TGTGCCAGCAGGCCCGCAAGGGGGCGCGTCTATGGCTACACCTTC

d_call: TRBD1
clone_size: .
j_call: TRBJ1-2
v_call: TRBV5-1
cdr3_aa: CASSATTGFQDGYTF
cdr3_nt: TGCGCCAGCAGCGCCACGACAGGGTTCCAGGATGGCTACACCTTC

d_call: .
clone_size: .
j_call: TRBJ2-1
v_call: TRBV4-1
cdr3_aa: CASSQTIEDNEQFF
cdr3_nt: TGCGCCAGCAGCCAGACGATAGAGGACAATGAGCAGTTCTTC

d_call: TRBD1
clone_size: few
j_call: TRBJ1-5
v_call: TRBV5-1
cdr3_aa: CASSLAGTENQPQHF
cdr3_nt: TGCGCCAGCAGCTTGGCCGGGACAGAAAATCAGCCCCAGCATTTT